This TCR beta chain stems from a study of post-analysis software for immune sequencing data. At the level of the study: The courses of disease that were included comprised relapsing-remitting, secondary progressive and progressive-relapsing multiple sclerosis.

This clonotype was counted between two and nine times. The antigen remains undetermined. Unique molecular identifiers tagged the TCR beta cDNA libraries. The yield from approximately 1 to 10 million T cells was 500,000 or so cDNA molecules in total. Using its own MiXCR run on the PCR reads, TCRdb lists one record per CDR3 protein. The repertoire holds approximately 770,000 distinct CDR3 sequences, with roughly 46% as singletons. Germline V CDR1 and CDR2: SGHTA, FQGNSA. Trimming pared 5 bases from V and 11 bases from J, leaving 24 bases between. The CDR3 is made up of 15 amino acids. Study-level results: A significant reduction in normalized Chao1 diversity was observed in multiple sclerosis patients versus controls. Higher frequency in patients than in controls was seen for five TRBV segments, with TRBV5-6, TRBV5-1 and TRBV20-1 among them.

The source of this sequence is a girl aged 5 to 17 with multiple sclerosis. Sequences were obtained from blood. The J gene is TRBJ2-5, the V gene TRBV7-2; D possibly corresponds to TRBD2 (6 bases). The DNA for the CDR3 is TGTGCCAGCAGCAGGACGGGACTGGCGGTGGGGGAGCAGTACTTC. This translates into CASSRTGLAVGEQYF.